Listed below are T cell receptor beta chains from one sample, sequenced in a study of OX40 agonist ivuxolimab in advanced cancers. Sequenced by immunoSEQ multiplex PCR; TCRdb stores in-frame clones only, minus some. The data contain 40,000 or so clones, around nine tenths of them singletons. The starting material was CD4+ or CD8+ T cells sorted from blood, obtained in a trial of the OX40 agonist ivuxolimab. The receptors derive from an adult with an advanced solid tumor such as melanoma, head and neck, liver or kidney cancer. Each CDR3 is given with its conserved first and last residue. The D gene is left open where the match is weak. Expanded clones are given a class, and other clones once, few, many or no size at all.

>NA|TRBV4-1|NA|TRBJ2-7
TGCGCCAGCAGCCTAGATGGTTACGAGCAGTACTTC
CASSLDGYEQYF
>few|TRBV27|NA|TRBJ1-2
TGTGCCAGCAGTCCGGACGGACTTAGCTATGGCTACACCTTC
CASSPDGLSYGYTF
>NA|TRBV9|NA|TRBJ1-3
TGTGCCAGCAGCGTAGGAGGGTCCTCTGGAAACACCATATATTTT
CASSVGGSSGNTIYF
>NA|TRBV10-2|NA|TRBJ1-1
TGCGCCAGCAGTGAGGCGCACATGAACACTGAAGCTTTCTTT
CASSEAHMNTEAFF
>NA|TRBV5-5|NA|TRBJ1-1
TGTGCCAGCAGCTGGACAGTCATGAACACTGAAGCTTTCTTT
CASSWTVMNTEAFF
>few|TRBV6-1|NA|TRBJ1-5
TGTGCCAGCAGACTTAGAGGGAGCAATCAGCCCCAGCATTTT
CASRLRGSNQPQHF
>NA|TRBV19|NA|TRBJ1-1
TGTGCCAGTAGTGCCTCCGGGGGGACCGTTGAAGCTTTCTTT
CASSASGGTVEAFF
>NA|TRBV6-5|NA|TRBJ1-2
TGTGCCAGCAGTTACGGGGAGGGCCCCTATGGCTACACCTTC
CASSYGEGPYGYTF
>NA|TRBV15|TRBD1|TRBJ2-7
TGTGCCACCAGCACCACGGTGGCGGGATTAAGGGGGACAGGGAGGCACGAGCAGTACTTC
CATSTTVAGLRGTGRHEQYF
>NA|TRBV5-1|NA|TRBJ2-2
TGCGCCAGCAGCTTGTGGCCAGGTCGGGGGACCGGGGAGCTGTTTTTT
CASSLWPGRGTGELFF
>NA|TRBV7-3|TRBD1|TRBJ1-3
TGTGCCAGCAGCCCGACAGGGAGTGGAAACACCATATATTTT
CASSPTGSGNTIYF
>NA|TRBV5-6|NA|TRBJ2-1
TGTGCCAGCAGCGACCCCGGGACGTTCCACAATGAGCAGTTCTTC
CASSDPGTFHNEQFF
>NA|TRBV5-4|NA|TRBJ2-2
TGTGCCAGCAGCGGTAGTATGCCAAACACCGGGGAGCTGTTTTTT
CASSGSMPNTGELFF
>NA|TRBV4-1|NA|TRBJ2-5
TGCGCCAGCAGTCGACTAGTGGGGGGGCCTGTTGGGGAGACCCAGTACTTC
CASSRLVGGPVGETQYF
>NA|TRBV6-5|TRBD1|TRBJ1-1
TGTGCCAGCAGTTGGGACAGGGTAACTGAAGCTTTCTTT
CASSWDRVTEAFF
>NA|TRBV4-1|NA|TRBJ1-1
TGCGCCAGCAGCCAAGATCTGGGAAGGAACACTGAAGCTTTCTTT
CASSQDLGRNTEAFF
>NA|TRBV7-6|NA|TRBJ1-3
TGTGCCAGCAGCTTAGGAGGCCAAGGGGACACCATATATTTT
CASSLGGQGDTIYF
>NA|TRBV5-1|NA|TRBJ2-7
TGCGCCAGCAGCTTGGCCGCGGGCTTCGAGCAGTACTTC
CASSLAAGFEQYF
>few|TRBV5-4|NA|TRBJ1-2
TGTGCCAGCAGCGCGGACGGCTATGGCTACACCTTC
CASSADGYGYTF
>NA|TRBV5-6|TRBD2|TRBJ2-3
TGTGCCAGCGCGTGGTCCGGGACTAGTGGGGGGGCTAGCACAGATACGCAGTATTTT
CASAWSGTSGGASTDTQYF
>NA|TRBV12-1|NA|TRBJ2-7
TGTGCCAGCAGCGGAACAGGGGGCTACGAGCAGTACTTC
CASSGTGGYEQYF
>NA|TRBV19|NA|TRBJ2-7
TGTGCCAGTAGTAGCAGGGAGGACTACGAGCAGTACTTC
CASSSREDYEQYF
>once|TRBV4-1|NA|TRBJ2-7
TGCGCCAGCAGCCCCGTGGGGGGGCCGTACCACGAGCAGTACTTC
CASSPVGGPYHEQYF
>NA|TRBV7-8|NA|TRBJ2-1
TGTGCCAGCTCCTTAGGGGGGGGGTACAATGAGCAGTTCTTC
CASSLGGGYNEQFF
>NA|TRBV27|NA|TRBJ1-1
TGTGCCAGCAGTTTGATGGCGGAGAACACTGAAGCTTTCTTT
CASSLMAENTEAFF
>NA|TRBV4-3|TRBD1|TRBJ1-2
TGCGCCAGCAGCCAGGTACGAGGGACAGGGAGTACCTACACCTTC
CASSQVRGTGSTYTF
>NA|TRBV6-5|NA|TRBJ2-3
TGTGCCACCTCTTCGGAGGGAGACACAGATACGCAGTATTTT
CATSSEGDTDTQYF
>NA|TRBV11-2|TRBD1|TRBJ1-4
TGTGCCAGCAGCTCCGCCTGGTCGACAGGGGATTGGGAAAAACTGTTTTTT
CASSSAWSTGDWEKLFF
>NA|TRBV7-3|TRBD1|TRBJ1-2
TGTGCCAGCAGCTTAGACGGGACAGGGAGCTATGGCTACACCTTC
CASSLDGTGSYGYTF
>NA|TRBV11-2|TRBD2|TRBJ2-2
TGTGCCAGCAGCTCGTGGCGGGGGGGAAACACCGGGGAGCTGTTTTTT
CASSSWRGGNTGELFF
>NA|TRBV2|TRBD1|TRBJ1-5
TGTGCCAGCAGCGTCTCAGGGGGTATTTTCAATCAGCCCCAGCATTTT
CASSVSGGIFNQPQHF
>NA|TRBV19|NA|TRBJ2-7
TGTGCCACCCAGGACCCCCGTGACGGGGGCTACGAGCAGTACTTC
CATQDPRDGGYEQYF
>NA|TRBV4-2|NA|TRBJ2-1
TGTGCCAGCAGCCAAGTACGCAGCAATGAGCAGTTCTTC
CASSQVRSNEQFF
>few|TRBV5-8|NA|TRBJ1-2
TGTGCCAGCAGCTTCCAGGGTAACTATGGCTACACCTTC
CASSFQGNYGYTF
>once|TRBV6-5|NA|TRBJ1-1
TGTGCCAGCACCATGGGGACTGAAGCTTTCTTT
CASTMGTEAFF
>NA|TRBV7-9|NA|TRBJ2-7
TGTGCCAGCAGCTTAGCAGGGGGATACTCTTCCTACGAGCAGTACTTC
CASSLAGGYSSYEQYF
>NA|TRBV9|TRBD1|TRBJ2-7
TGTGCCAGCAGCGGGGCAGGGGGACCCGAGGAGCAGTACTTC
CASSGAGGPEEQYF
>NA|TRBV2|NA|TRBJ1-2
TGTGCCAGCAGTACCACAGGGTTGTACTATGGCTACACCTTC
CASSTTGLYYGYTF
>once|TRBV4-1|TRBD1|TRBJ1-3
TGCGCCAGCAGCCAAGTGGGGACAGGGGACGGAAACACCATATATTTT
CASSQVGTGDGNTIYF
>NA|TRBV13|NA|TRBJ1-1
TGTGCCAGCAGCTTAGAGTTGGGGCAAGGAGACACTGAAGCTTTCTTT
CASSLELGQGDTEAFF
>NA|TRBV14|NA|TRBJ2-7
TGTGCCAGCAGCCCGTGGGGGGGCTCGTACGAGCAGTACTTC
CASSPWGGSYEQYF
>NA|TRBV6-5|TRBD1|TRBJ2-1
TGTGCCAGCACCAGGACAGGGGACGATGAGCAATTCTTC
CASTRTGDDEQFF
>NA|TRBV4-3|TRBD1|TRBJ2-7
TGCGCCAGCAGCCAGGGACAGGGGGTGGCCTACGAGCAGTACTTC
CASSQGQGVAYEQYF
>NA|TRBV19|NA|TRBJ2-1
TGTGCCAGTAGTATTGGGGCAGCTTCCTACAATGAGCAGTTCTTC
CASSIGAASYNEQFF
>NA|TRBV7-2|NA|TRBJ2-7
TGTGCCAGCAGCTCCCCGAAGAGGTTTGGAGGAAACTACGAGCAGTACTTC
CASSSPKRFGGNYEQYF
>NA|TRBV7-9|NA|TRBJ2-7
TGTGCCAGCAGCTCCCCTTTCTACGAGCAGTACTTC
CASSSPFYEQYF
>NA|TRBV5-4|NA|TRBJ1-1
TGTGCCAGCAGCTTGGAGGGACCCGGCACTGAAGCTTTCTTT
CASSLEGPGTEAFF
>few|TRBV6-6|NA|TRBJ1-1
TGTGCCAGCAGTTCCTTGGGTGAAGCTTTCTTT
CASSSLGEAFF
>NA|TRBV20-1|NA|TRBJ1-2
TGCAGTGCTCGCCCGGACTATGGCTACACCTTC
CSARPDYGYTF
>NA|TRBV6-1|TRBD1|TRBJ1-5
TGTGCCAGCAGTCCCGTCAGGGGGACTCAGCCCCAGCATTTT
CASSPVRGTQPQHF